This entry features one T cell receptor beta chain sequence. This record comes from a study of shared clonotypes between healthy human individuals. TCRdb keeps only in-frame clones here, not all; method: immunoSEQ multiplex PCR. The sample lists over 400,000 clones, more than 95% occurring once. Sequencing was done on a sample of naive CD4+ T cells sorted from blood. Subset here: CD45RA+ positively selected. This TCR came from a woman aged 25 to 39 in good health.

This chain's CDR3 is CASTSRAYEQYF. The CDR3 DNA is TGTGCCTCCACTAGCCGCGCCTACGAGCAGTACTTC. The chain combines TRBV28 with TRBJ2-7; perhaps TRBD2 as D (6 bases). The germline CDR1 and CDR2 sequences are MDHEN and SYDVKM. The CDR3 length is 12 residues. Trimming cost V 11 bases and J 2 bases, with 13 bases left between them. Supplemented by reference TRBV28 and TRBJ2-7, the full variable domain reads DVKVTQSSRYLVKRTGEKVFLECVQDMDHENMFWYRQDPGLGLRLIYFSYDVKMKEKGDIPEGYSVSREKKERFSLILESASTNQTSMYLCASTSRAYEQYFGPGTRLTVT.